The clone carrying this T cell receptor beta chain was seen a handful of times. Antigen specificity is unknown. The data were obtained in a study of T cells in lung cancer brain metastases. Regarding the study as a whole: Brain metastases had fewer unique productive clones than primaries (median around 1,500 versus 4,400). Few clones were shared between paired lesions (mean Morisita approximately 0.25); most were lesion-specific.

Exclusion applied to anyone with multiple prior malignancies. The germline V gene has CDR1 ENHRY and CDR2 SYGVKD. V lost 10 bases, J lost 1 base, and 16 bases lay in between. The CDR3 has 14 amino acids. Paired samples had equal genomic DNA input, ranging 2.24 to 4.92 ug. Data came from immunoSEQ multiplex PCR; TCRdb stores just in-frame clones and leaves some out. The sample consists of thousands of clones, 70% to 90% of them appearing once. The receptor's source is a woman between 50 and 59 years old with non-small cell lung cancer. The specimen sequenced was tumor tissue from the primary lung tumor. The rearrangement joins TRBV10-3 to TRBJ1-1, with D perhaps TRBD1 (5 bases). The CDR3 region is CATRDGTRNTEAFF. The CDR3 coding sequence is TGTGCCACTCGTGACGGGACGCGGAACACTGAAGCTTTCTTT.